This TCR beta chain was identified during a study of OX40 agonist ivuxolimab in advanced cancers. Measured with immunoSEQ multiplex PCR; TCRdb has only the in-frame clones, and not every one. The data show around 66,000 clones, approximately 86% seen once. A remark on this clone: Its antigen is unidentified.

The CDR3 has 15 residues. J gave up 5 bases and V 4 bases, and 6 bases lay outside the gene matches. CDR1 and CDR2 (germline): SGHTA, FQGNSA. Whole-study results and caveats: Clonal expansion among partial responders at 0.1-3.0 mg/kg ranked near the lowest. It was not determined which antigens were specifically recognized by the peripheral T cells that had undergone clonal expansion.

The chain is built from TRBV7-2 and TRBJ1-4, with TRBD1 identical over 8 bases. Specimen: CD4+ or CD8+ T cells sorted from blood, collected in a trial of the OX40 agonist ivuxolimab. The TCR was taken from an adult with an advanced solid tumor such as melanoma, head and neck, liver or kidney cancer. CDR3 amino acids: CASSSWGQVNEKLFF. The CDR3 nucleotides are TGTGCCAGCAGCTCGTGGGGACAGGTGAATGAAAAACTGTTTTTT.